The entry below gives a single TCR beta chain sequence along with its context. The antigen is not known. This sample stems from a study of cytomegalovirus exposure and HLA in healthy donors. Study overall: A prior analysis found 117 million unique TCR beta sequences from around 200 million T cells.

Broader study findings: For TCR beta chains, V- and J-gene trimming was later linked to a missense DCLRE1C variant. It is likely that the observed cluster of highly shared sequence variants was a sequencing artifact. Earlier analysis looked at TCR beta V segments, and most were productive about 90% or about 30% of the time.

It was with 60 Vbeta and 13 Jbeta primers that the PCR ran. Produced via immunoSEQ multiplex PCR; TCRdb's table is partial and in-frame only. The data hold under 300,000 clones, with around 81% observed a single time. Germline assignment: CDR1 MDHEN and CDR2 SYDVKM. V dropped 5 bases and J dropped 9 bases, with 14 bases sitting between them. The CDR3 is made up of 13 amino acids. The sequencing input was PBMCs. The rearrangement uses TRBV28 and TRBJ2-1, with no clear D. The clonotype originates from a woman aged 60 to 75 in good health and CMV-seropositive. Here the CDR3 reads CASSPWAIAEQFF. CDR3 nucleotide sequence: TGTGCCAGCAGTCCCTGGGCCATTGCTGAGCAGTTCTTC.